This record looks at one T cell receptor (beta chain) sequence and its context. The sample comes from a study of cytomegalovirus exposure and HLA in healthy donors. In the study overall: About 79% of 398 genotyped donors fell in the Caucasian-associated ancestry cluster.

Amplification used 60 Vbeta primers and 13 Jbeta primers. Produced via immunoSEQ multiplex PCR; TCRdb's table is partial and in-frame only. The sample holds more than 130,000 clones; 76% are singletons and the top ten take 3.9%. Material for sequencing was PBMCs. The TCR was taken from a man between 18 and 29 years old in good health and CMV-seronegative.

The CDR3 loop is CASSERGSREKLFF. The CDR3 DNA reads as TGTGCCAGCAGTGAACGGGGGTCTCGGGAAAAACTGTTTTTT. The genes are TRBV2 and TRBJ1-4; perhaps TRBD1 as D (5 bases). V dropped 2 bases and J dropped 8 bases, with 12 bases sitting between them. CDR3 length: 14 residues. Germline CDR1 SNHLY, CDR2 FYNNEI.